The rows below give T cell receptor beta chains drawn from one sample of a study of cytomegalovirus exposure and HLA in healthy donors. Data came from immunoSEQ multiplex PCR; TCRdb stores just in-frame clones and leaves some out. The profile shows about 85,000 clones, around 69% of them singletons. Sequencing used PBMCs. Receptor source: a man aged 25-45 years in good health and CMV-seronegative. CDR3s include the opening cysteine and the closing phenylalanine or tryptophan. A D gene is named only where the DNA matches it firmly. Size tells how often a clone was seen (once, few, many) or the class of an expanded clone, and some rows leave it out.

d_call clone_size j_call v_call cdr3_aa cdr3_nt
TRBD2 NA TRBJ2-7 TRBV19 CASSGPGLAGNSYEQYF TGTGCCAGTAGTGGCCCGGGACTAGCGGGGAACTCCTACGAGCAGTACTTC
NA few TRBJ2-2 TRBV19 CATRRVQGGTGELFF TGTGCCACTCGAAGGGTACAGGGTGGCACCGGGGAGCTGTTTTTT
NA few TRBJ1-5 TRBV6-5 CASRWQTGGQPQHF TGTGCCAGCCGCTGGCAGACAGGAGGACAGCCCCAGCATTTT
NA few TRBJ1-6 TRBV18 CASSPQGFENSPLHF TGTGCCAGCTCACCACAGGGGTTCGAGAATTCACCCCTCCACTTT
NA NA TRBJ2-7 TRBV28 CASSPTGGYEQYF TGTGCCAGCAGTCCCACCGGGGGATACGAGCAGTACTTC
NA medium-sized TRBJ1-1 TRBV5-4 CASSFTQGNTEAFF TGTGCCAGCAGCTTCACGCAGGGGAACACTGAAGCTTTCTTT
TRBD1 NA TRBJ2-5 TRBV29-1 CSVQITGGPIGETQYF TGCAGCGTCCAAATTACAGGGGGCCCTATCGGAGAGACCCAGTACTTC
TRBD1 NA TRBJ2-7 TRBV18 CASSEGTGVEQYF TGTGCCAGCTCAGAAGGGACAGGGGTCGAGCAGTACTTC
NA few TRBJ1-6 TRBV18 CASSRDWSSYNSPLHF TGTGCCAGCTCACGAGACTGGAGCTCCTATAATTCACCCCTCCACTTT
NA few TRBJ2-1 TRBV2 CAQNSYNEQFF TGTGCCCAAAACTCGTACAATGAGCAGTTCTTC
TRBD1 NA TRBJ1-1 TRBV28 CATGTANTEAFF TGTGCCACTGGGACAGCCAACACTGAAGCTTTCTTT
NA NA TRBJ1-2 TRBV15 CATSSHRQEFNYGYTF TGTGCCACCAGCAGCCACAGACAGGAATTTAACTATGGCTACACCTTC
NA NA TRBJ1-1 TRBV7-2 CASRFVAGMNTEAFF TGTGCCAGCAGATTTGTGGCAGGGATGAACACTGAAGCTTTCTTT
TRBD2 NA TRBJ2-1 TRBV2 CASSEGGRLAVHEQFF TGTGCCAGCAGTGAAGGAGGGAGACTAGCGGTTCATGAGCAGTTCTTC
TRBD2 NA TRBJ2-1 TRBV6-6 CATHPGLADDNEQFF TGTGCCACCCACCCGGGACTAGCGGATGACAATGAGCAGTTCTTC
NA NA TRBJ1-3 TRBV10-3 CAISDRGGATLSGNTIYF TGTGCCATCAGTGACCGGGGGGGGGCGACCTTGTCTGGAAACACCATATATTTT
TRBD2 NA TRBJ2-5 TRBV7-2 CASRSGGGPKTQYF TGTGCCAGCAGGTCTGGCGGGGGGCCTAAGACCCAGTACTTC
NA NA TRBJ1-5 TRBV5-1 CASSLDRQAYQPQHF TGCGCCAGCAGCTTGGATCGGCAGGCCTATCAGCCCCAGCATTTT
TRBD1 few TRBJ1-5 TRBV2 CASRDRGSNQPQHF TGTGCCAGCAGGGACAGGGGGAGCAATCAGCCCCAGCATTTT
TRBD1 NA TRBJ1-5 TRBV7-6 CASSLGQGMNQPQHF TGTGCCAGCAGCCTAGGACAGGGGATGAATCAGCCCCAGCATTTT
NA few TRBJ1-5 TRBV4-3 CASSQDRGDNQPQHF TGCGCCAGCAGCCAAGACAGGGGAGACAATCAGCCCCAGCATTTT
TRBD2 few TRBJ2-3 TRBV27 CASSLAGISTDTQYF TGTGCCAGCAGCTTAGCGGGAATTAGCACAGATACGCAGTATTTT
TRBD1 NA TRBJ1-2 TRBV7-9 CASSLGQNYGYTF TGTGCCAGCAGCTTGGGACAGAACTATGGCTACACCTTC
NA NA TRBJ2-7 TRBV16 CASGGWDYEQYF TGTGCCAGCGGGGGCTGGGACTACGAGCAGTACTTC
NA few TRBJ1-2 TRBV11-1 CASSPDRNYGYTF TGTGCCAGCAGCCCGGACAGAAACTATGGCTACACCTTC
NA few TRBJ1-3 TRBV2 CASSEVILEGSGNTIYF TGTGCCAGCAGTGAAGTGATCTTGGAGGGGAGTGGAAACACCATATATTTT
TRBD1 NA TRBJ2-7 TRBV5-5 CASSFSGTADEQYF TGTGCCAGCAGCTTCTCCGGGACAGCGGACGAGCAGTACTTC
NA NA TRBJ2-1 TRBV7-6 CASSLVNRYNEQFF TGTGCCAGCAGCTTAGTGAATAGATACAATGAGCAGTTCTTC
NA few TRBJ1-6 TRBV13 CASSQTPTNSPLHF TGTGCCAGCAGCCAGACACCAACCAATTCACCCCTCCACTTT
TRBD2 NA TRBJ2-7 TRBV11-2 CATGGLTYEQYF TGTGCCACGGGGGGTTTGACCTACGAGCAGTACTTC
NA NA TRBJ1-5 TRBV10-3 CAIRAREGQPQHF TGTGCCATCAGAGCCAGGGAGGGTCAGCCCCAGCATTTT
TRBD1 NA TRBJ1-4 TRBV5-1 CASSLGTGGEKLFF TGCGCCAGCAGCTTGGGGACAGGGGGTGAAAAACTGTTTTTT
TRBD1 few TRBJ2-5 TRBV2 CASSPHRGMQETQYF TGTGCCAGCAGCCCCCACAGGGGGATGCAGGAGACCCAGTACTTC
NA NA TRBJ2-7 TRBV5-1 CASSVASSYEQYF TGCGCCAGCAGCGTGGCGAGCTCCTACGAGCAGTACTTC
TRBD2 NA TRBJ2-2 TRBV19 CASSSTSGRGTGELFF TGTGCCAGTTCCTCCACTAGCGGGAGGGGCACCGGGGAGCTGTTTTTT
NA NA TRBJ2-1 TRBV9 CASSVRGSSSYNEQFF TGTGCCAGCAGCGTACGCGGGTCTAGCTCCTACAATGAGCAGTTCTTC
NA few TRBJ2-7 TRBV11-2 CASSLGGPEQYF TGTGCCAGCAGCTTAGGTGGCCCCGAGCAGTACTTC
TRBD2 NA TRBJ2-7 TRBV27 CASSLRPGGVTYEQYF TGTGCCAGCAGTTTAAGGCCGGGGGGTGTCACCTACGAGCAGTACTTC
TRBD2 NA TRBJ2-3 TRBV7-2 CASSLVRIAGSPTDTQYF TGTGCCAGCAGCTTAGTACGGATAGCGGGGTCGCCTACAGATACGCAGTATTTT
NA NA TRBJ2-5 TRBV29-1 CSVDEETQYF TGCAGCGTTGACGAAGAGACCCAGTACTTC
NA few TRBJ2-3 TRBV7-3 CASSKDGGTDTQYF TGTGCCAGCAGCAAAGACGGGGGAACAGATACGCAGTATTTT